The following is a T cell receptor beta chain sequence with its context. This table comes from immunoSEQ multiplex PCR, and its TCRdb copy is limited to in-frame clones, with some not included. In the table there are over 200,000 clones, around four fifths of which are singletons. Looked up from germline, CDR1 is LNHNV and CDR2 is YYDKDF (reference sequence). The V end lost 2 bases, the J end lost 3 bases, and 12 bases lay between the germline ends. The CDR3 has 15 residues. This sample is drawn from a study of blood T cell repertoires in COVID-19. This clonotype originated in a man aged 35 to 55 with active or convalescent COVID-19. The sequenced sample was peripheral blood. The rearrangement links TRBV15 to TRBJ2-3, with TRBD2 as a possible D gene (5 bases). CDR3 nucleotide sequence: TGTGCCACCAGCAGAAGTCCCGGGGTTACAGATACGCAGTATTTT. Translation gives CATSRSPGVTDTQYF.